These T cell receptor beta chains were read from a single sample in a study of T cell responses to AZD1222 COVID-19 vaccine. Clones were sequenced by immunoSEQ multiplex PCR, and TCRdb holds only the in-frame ones, with some missing. The profile shows under 150,000 clones, roughly 87% of them singletons. The sequences come from peripheral blood, collected 28 days after the second AZD1222 dose. The receptors derive from an adult who received the AZD1222 COVID-19 vaccine. Each CDR3 is given with its conserved first and last residue. D genes are given only for firm matches. Some rows mark clone size as missing; the rest say once, few, many or name a class of expanded clone.

CDR3aa: CASSQGGNQPQHF
CDR3nt: TGTGCCAGCTCCCAGGGAGGGAATCAGCCCCAGCATTTT
j_gene: TRBJ1-5
v_gene: TRBV12-3/TRBV12-4
d_gene: -
abundance: medium-sized

CDR3aa: CASSFLGGPGELFF
CDR3nt: TGTGCCAGCAGCTTTTTAGGGGGTCCCGGGGAGCTGTTTTTT
j_gene: TRBJ2-2
v_gene: TRBV7-3
d_gene: -
abundance: -

CDR3aa: CASSGGVANQETQYF
CDR3nt: TGTGCCAGCAGCGGAGGGGTGGCTAACCAAGAGACCCAGTACTTC
j_gene: TRBJ2-5
v_gene: TRBV4-2
d_gene: -
abundance: -

CDR3aa: CASSLRQESNYGYTF
CDR3nt: TGTGCCAGCAGTTTACGACAGGAGTCTAACTATGGCTACACCTTC
j_gene: TRBJ1-2
v_gene: TRBV6-5
d_gene: -
abundance: -

CDR3aa: CASSHQGMGNTEAFF
CDR3nt: TGCGCCAGCAGCCACCAGGGCATGGGGAACACTGAAGCTTTCTTT
j_gene: TRBJ1-1
v_gene: TRBV4-1
d_gene: -
abundance: -

CDR3aa: CTAADVANYGYTF
CDR3nt: TGCACCGCGGCGGACGTAGCTAACTATGGCTACACCTTC
j_gene: TRBJ1-2
v_gene: TRBV29-1
d_gene: -
abundance: -

CDR3aa: CATSRGTVAYEQYF
CDR3nt: TGTGCCACCAGCAGAGGGACAGTCGCCTACGAGCAGTACTTC
j_gene: TRBJ2-7
v_gene: TRBV15
d_gene: -
abundance: -

CDR3aa: CASSFGRGFPYNEQFF
CDR3nt: TGTGCCAGCAGCTTTGGGCGGGGGTTCCCCTACAATGAGCAGTTCTTC
j_gene: TRBJ2-1
v_gene: TRBV5-4
d_gene: TRBD2
abundance: -

CDR3aa: CAISVSLSNQPQHF
CDR3nt: TGTGCCATCAGTGTCTCCTTATCCAATCAGCCCCAGCATTTT
j_gene: TRBJ1-5
v_gene: TRBV10-3
d_gene: -
abundance: -

CDR3aa: CASSRAPYTSGANVLTF
CDR3nt: TGTGCCAGCAGTCGTGCGCCCTATACCTCTGGGGCCAACGTCCTGACTTTC
j_gene: TRBJ2-6
v_gene: TRBV6-6
d_gene: -
abundance: -

CDR3aa: CATSDRYGQKGDTQYF
CDR3nt: TGTGCCACCAGTGACCGTTACGGACAGAAAGGAGATACGCAGTATTTT
j_gene: TRBJ2-3
v_gene: TRBV24-1
d_gene: -
abundance: -

CDR3aa: CASSSSGQGVQPQHF
CDR3nt: TGTGCCAGTAGTAGCTCCGGGCAGGGCGTTCAGCCCCAGCATTTT
j_gene: TRBJ1-5
v_gene: TRBV19
d_gene: -
abundance: -

CDR3aa: CASSQGPGEGYGYTF
CDR3nt: TGTGCCAGCAGCCAAGGTCCAGGGGAAGGATATGGCTACACCTTC
j_gene: TRBJ1-2
v_gene: TRBV4-2
d_gene: -
abundance: -

CDR3aa: CASSLGILAGRQGFF
CDR3nt: TGTGCCAGCAGCTTAGGGATCCTAGCGGGGCGTCAAGGGTTCTTC
j_gene: TRBJ2-1
v_gene: TRBV13
d_gene: TRBD2
abundance: once